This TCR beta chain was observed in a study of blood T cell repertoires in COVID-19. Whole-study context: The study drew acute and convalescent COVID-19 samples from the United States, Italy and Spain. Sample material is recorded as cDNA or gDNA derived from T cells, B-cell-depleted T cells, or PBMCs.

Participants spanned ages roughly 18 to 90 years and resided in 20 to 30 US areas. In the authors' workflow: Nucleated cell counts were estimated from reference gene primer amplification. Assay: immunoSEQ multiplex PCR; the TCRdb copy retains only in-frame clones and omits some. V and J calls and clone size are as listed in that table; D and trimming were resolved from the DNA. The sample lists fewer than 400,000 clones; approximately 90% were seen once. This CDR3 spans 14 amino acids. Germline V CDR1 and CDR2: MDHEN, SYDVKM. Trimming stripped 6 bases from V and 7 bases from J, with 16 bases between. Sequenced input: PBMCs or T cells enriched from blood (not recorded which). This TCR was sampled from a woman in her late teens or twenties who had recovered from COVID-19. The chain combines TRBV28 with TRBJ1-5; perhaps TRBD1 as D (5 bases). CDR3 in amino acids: CASRTAGGEQPQHF. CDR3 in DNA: TGTGCCAGCAGGACGGCCGGGGGGGAGCAGCCCCAGCATTTT.